The clone carrying this T cell receptor (beta chain) was found many times. Its antigen is not identified. These data come from a study of liver allograft versus peripheral blood T cells. At the level of the study: Transplanted livers and recipients' peripheral blood had their T cell receptor repertoires compared. Overall study results and limits: Intra-allograft T cell receptor repertoires in the liver reportedly differed from peripheral blood repertoires.

V dropped 4 bases and J dropped 3 bases, with 13 bases sitting between them. CDR3 length equals 15 residues. Germline V gene data show CDR1 as LNHDA and CDR2 as SQIVND (reference sequence). MiXCR, applied by TCRdb to the reads, yields one record per CDR3 protein. The table lists some 7,000 distinct CDR3 sequences, 16% of them singletons. This TCR derives from a human patient who had a liver transplant. Some T cells may possibly be graft donor cells. The chain links TRBV19 to TRBJ1-5; maybe TRBD1 (6 bases). In nucleotides, the CDR3 is TGTGCCAGTAGTACTGGACAGATTGACAATCAGCCCCAGCATTTT. It specifies CASSTGQIDNQPQHF. The whole variable domain, remainder taken from reference TRBV19 and TRBJ1-5, is DGGITQSPKYLFRKEGQNVTLSCEQNLNHDAMYWYRQDPGQGLRLIYYSQIVNDFQKGDIAEGYSVSREKKESFPLTVTSAQKNPTAFYLCASSTGQIDNQPQHFGDGTRLSIL.